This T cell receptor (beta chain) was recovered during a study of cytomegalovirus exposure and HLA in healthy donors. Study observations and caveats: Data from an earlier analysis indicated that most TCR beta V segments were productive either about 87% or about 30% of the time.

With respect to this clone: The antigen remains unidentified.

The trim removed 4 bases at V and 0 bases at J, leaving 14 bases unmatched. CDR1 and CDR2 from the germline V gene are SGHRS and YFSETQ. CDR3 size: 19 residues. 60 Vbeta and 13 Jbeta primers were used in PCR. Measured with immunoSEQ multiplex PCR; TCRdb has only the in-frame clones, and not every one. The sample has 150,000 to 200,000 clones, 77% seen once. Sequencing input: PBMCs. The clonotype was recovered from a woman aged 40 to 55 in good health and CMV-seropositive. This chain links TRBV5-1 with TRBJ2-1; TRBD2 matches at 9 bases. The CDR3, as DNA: TGCGCCAGCAGCCCTGGGGGTAGCGGGAGAGTAAGCTCCTACAATGAGCAGTTCTTC. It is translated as CASSPGGSGRVSSYNEQFF. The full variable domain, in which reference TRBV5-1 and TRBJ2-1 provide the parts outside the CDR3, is KAGVTQTPRYLIKTRGQQVTLSCSPISGHRSVSWYQQTPGQGLQFLFEYFSETQRNKGNFPGRFSGRQFSNSRSEMNVSTLELGDSALYLCASSPGGSGRVSSYNEQFFGPGTRLTVL.